The entry below describes one TCR beta chain. This record belongs to a study of blood T cell repertoires in COVID-19. After removal of 3 bases from V and 2 bases from J, the junction contained 3 bases not matched to a gene. Germline V gives CDR1 LGHNA, CDR2 YNFKEQ. CDR3 length: 15 amino acids. Some clones are missing from TCRdb's copy, which holds only in-frame ones; the method was immunoSEQ multiplex PCR. The sample gives 100,000 to 150,000 clones, almost 70% of which show up once; 1.5% to 2% is in the top ten. The chain couples TRBV4-2 to TRBJ1-3; TRBD1 aligns across 8 bases. The TCR was taken from a woman aged 65 to 85 with acute or convalescent COVID-19. The specimen sequenced was peripheral blood. In DNA, the CDR3 is TGTGCCAGCAGCCAGGTGACAGGGGCTGGAAACACCATATATTTT. It is translated as CASSQVTGAGNTIYF.